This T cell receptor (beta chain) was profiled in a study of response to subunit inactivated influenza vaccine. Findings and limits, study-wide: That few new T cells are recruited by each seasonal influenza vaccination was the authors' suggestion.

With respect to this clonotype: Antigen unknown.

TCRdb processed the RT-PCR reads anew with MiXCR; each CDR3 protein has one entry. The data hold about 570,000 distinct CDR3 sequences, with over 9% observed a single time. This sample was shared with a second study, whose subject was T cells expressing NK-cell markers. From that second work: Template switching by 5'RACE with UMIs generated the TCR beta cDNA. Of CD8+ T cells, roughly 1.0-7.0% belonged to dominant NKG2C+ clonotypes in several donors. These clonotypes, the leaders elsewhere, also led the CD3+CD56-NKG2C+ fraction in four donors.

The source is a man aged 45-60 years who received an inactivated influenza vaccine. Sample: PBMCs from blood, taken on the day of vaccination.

The CDR3 bases are TGTGCCACCAGTGAGGGGACAGGGTGGCAAGAGACCCAGTACTTC. This codes for CATSEGTGWQETQYF. The gene calls are TRBV24-1 and TRBJ2-5, with 9 nucleotides matching TRBD1. V shed 4 bases, J shed 2 bases, and the junction held 4 bases outside the gene matches. Germline CDR1 and CDR2: KGHDR and SFDVKD. The CDR3 consists of 15 residues.